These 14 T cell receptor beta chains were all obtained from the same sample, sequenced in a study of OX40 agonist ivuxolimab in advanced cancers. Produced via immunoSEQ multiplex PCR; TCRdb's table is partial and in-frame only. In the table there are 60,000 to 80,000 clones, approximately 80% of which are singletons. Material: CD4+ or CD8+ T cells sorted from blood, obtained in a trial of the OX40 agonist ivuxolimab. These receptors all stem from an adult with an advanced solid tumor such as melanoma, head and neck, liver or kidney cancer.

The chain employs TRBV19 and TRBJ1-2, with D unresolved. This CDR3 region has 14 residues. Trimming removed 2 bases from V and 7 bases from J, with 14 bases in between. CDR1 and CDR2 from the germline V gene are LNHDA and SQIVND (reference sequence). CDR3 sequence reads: CASSISSGSLGYTF. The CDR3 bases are TGTGCCAGTAGTATATCATCGGGCAGCCTTGGCTACACCTTC.

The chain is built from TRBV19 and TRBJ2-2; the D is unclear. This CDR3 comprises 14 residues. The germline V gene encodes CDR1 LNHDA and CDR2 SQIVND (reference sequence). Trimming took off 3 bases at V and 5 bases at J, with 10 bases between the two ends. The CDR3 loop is CASSITVQTGELFF. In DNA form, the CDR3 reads TGTGCCAGTAGTATCACAGTACAGACCGGGGAGCTGTTTTTT.

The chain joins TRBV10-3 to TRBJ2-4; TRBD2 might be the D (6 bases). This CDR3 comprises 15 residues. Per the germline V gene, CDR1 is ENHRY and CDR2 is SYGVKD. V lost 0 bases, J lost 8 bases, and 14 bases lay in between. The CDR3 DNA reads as TGTGCCATCAGTGAGTCAGTCGGGAGTGGGCACATTCAGTACTTC. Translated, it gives CAISESVGSGHIQYF.

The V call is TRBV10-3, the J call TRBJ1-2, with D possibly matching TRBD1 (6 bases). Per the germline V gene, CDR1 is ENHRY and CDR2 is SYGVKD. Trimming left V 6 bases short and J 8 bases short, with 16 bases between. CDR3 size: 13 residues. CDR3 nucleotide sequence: TGTGCCATCAGCGAAAACAGGGAGGGCGGCTACACCTTC. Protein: CAISENREGGYTF.

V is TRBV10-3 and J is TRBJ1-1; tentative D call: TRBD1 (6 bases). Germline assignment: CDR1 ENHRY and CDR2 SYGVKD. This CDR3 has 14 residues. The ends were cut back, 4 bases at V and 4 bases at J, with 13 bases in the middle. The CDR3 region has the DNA TGTGCCATCAGTGGTAAGGGACAACGCACTGAAGCTTTCTTT. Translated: CAISGKGQRTEAFF.

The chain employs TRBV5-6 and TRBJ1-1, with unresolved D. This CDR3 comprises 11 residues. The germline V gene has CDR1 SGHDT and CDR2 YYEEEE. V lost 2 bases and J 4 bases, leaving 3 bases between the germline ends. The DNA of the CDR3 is TGTGCCAGCAGCTTATTCACTGAAGCTTTCTTT. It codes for CASSLFTEAFF.

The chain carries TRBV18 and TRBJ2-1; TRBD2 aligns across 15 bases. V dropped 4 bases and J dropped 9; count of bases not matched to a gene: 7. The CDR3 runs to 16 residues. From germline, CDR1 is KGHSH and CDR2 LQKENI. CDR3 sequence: CASSRGLAGGEGEQFF. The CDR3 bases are TGTGCCAGCTCACGAGGACTAGCGGGAGGGGAAGGTGAGCAGTTCTTC.

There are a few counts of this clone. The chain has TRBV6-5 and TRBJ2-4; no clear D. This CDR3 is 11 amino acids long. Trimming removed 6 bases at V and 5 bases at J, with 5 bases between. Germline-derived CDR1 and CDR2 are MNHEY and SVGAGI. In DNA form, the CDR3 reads TGTGCCAGCAGCTCGGAAAACATTCAGTACTTC. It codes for CASSSENIQYF.

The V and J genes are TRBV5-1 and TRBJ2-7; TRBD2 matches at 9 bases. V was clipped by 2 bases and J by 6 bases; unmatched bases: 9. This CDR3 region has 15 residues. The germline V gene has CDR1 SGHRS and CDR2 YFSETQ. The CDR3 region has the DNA TGCGCCAGCAGCTTCAGCGGGAGGCGTAACTCCGAGCAGTACTTC. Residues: CASSFSGRRNSEQYF.

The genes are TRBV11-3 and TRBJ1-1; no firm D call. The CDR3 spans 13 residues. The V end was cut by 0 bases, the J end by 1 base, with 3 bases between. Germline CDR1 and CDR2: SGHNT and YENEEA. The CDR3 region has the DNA TGTGCCAGCAGCTTAGAGGGGAACACTGAAGCTTTCTTT. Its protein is CASSLEGNTEAFF.

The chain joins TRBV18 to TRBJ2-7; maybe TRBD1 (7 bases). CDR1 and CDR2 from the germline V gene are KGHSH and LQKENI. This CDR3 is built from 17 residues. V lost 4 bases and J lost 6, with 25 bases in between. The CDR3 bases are TGTGCCAGCTCACAAACTTCAGGGGGGACGGAGATCGTCGAGCAGTACTTC. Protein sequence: CASSQTSGGTEIVEQYF.

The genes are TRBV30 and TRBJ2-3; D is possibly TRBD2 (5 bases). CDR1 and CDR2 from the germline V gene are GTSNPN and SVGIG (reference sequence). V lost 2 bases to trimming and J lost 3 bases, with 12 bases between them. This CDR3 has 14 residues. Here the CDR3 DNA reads TGTGCCTGGAGTCGGGCTAGCTTTACAGATACGCAGTATTTT. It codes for CAWSRASFTDTQYF.

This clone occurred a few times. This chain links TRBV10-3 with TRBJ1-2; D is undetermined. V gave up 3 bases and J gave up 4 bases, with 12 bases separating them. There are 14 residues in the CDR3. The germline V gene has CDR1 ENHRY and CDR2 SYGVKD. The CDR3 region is CAISDEGGSYGYTF. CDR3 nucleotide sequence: TGTGCCATCAGTGACGAGGGTGGGAGCTATGGCTACACCTTC.

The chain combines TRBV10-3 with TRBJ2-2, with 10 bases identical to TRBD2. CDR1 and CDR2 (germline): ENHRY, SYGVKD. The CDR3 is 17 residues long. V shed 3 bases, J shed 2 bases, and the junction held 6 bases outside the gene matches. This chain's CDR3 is CAISDPGLAANTGELFF. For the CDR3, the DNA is TGTGCCATCAGTGATCCCGGACTAGCGGCAAACACCGGGGAGCTGTTTTTT.